This T cell receptor (beta chain) was recorded in a study of cytomegalovirus exposure and HLA in healthy donors. Study as a whole: There were over 350 genotyped donors. Of these, about 81% fell in the genetic ancestry cluster associated with self-reported Caucasian donors. Study conclusions and caveats: Analysis performed later found approximately 17,000 TCR beta sequences associated with HLA alleles at 0.05 false discovery rate.

The PCR used 60 Vbeta and 13 Jbeta primers. Clones were sequenced by immunoSEQ multiplex PCR, and TCRdb holds only the in-frame ones, with some missing. The sample yields 200,000 or so clones, less than 90% seen once. As for the donors, each was a healthy bone marrow donor. With regard to this clone: Its target is unknown.

In germline, CDR1 is MNHEY, CDR2 SMNVEV (reference sequence). V shed 7 bases and J shed 1 base, with 19 bases lying between them. The CDR3 length is 16 residues. The receptor's source is a girl less than two years old in good health and CMV-seronegative. V usage is TRBV27 and J usage is TRBJ2-5; perhaps TRBD2 as D (6 bases). The source material was PBMCs. The CDR3: CASKAGRGQPQETQYF. The CDR3 region has the DNA TGTGCCAGCAAAGCAGGGCGGGGTCAGCCCCAAGAGACCCAGTACTTC.